These 13 T cell receptor beta chains were sequenced from one sample in a study of human T cells and chemical hapten exposure. Via MiXCR, TCRdb re-called the RACE reads, giving one row per CDR3 protein. The sample includes some 65,000 distinct CDR3 sequences, 6% to 7% seen only once; the top ten take around 3.4%. Time point given: healthy volunteer bleed at 6 weeks. The authors extracted total RNA from unfractionated whole blood. Sample: whole blood. Receptors originate from a female donor in good health. Some clones in this sample may be carry-over from other donors' samples.

This clonotype was counted many times. The V gene is TRBV25-1, the J gene TRBJ2-1; D is unclear. The CDR3 consists of 11 residues. The germline CDR1 and CDR2 sequences are MGHDK and SYGVNS. V shed 7 bases and J shed 6 bases, with 7 bases lying between them. CDR3 nucleotide sequence: TGTGCCAGCATTCTAGGCAATGAGCAGTTCTTC. Translated, it gives CASILGNEQFF.

This clonotype was counted between two and nine times. The CDR3 nucleotides are TGTGCCAGCAGGCCATCCAGAAACACCATATATTTT. Its translation: CASRPSRNTIYF. The chain combines TRBV6-6 with TRBJ1-3; D uncertain. Germline CDR1 and CDR2: MNHNY and SVGAGI (reference sequence). There are 12 residues in the CDR3. V was clipped by 6 bases and J by 5 bases, with 8 bases between them.

The rearrangement joins TRBV12-3 or TRBV12-4 to TRBJ2-7; TRBD1 aligns across 9 bases. The CDR3 totals 16 residues. Trimming took 4 bases from V and 6 from J; bases not matched to a gene: 13. The CDR3 DNA sequence: TGTGCCAGCAGTTCCCAGGACAGGGGTCTTTATTCCGAGCAGTACTTC. Translation: CASSSQDRGLYSEQYF.

The sample holds many counts of this clonotype. The chain is built from TRBV12-3 or TRBV12-4 and TRBJ1-1; D remains ambiguous. The length of the CDR3 is 13 residues. Between the trimmed V and J ends, which lost 5 bases and 3 bases, there was a span of 10 bases. CDR3 coding DNA: TGTGCCAGCAGTCTACACTCGGACACTGAAGCTTTCTTT. This encodes CASSLHSDTEAFF.

This clonotype has a count of ten or more. V and J are TRBV5-1 and TRBJ2-5; no clear D gene. Deletions cut 4 bases from V and 4 bases from J, with 11 bases between. The CDR3 length is 13 residues. Germline V gene sequence: CDR1 SGHRS, CDR2 YFSETQ. The CDR3 region has the DNA TGCGCCAGCAGCCTGGGCATCCGAGAGACCCAGTACTTC. Its protein product is CASSLGIRETQYF.

The chain joins TRBV20-1 to TRBJ1-1, with D tentatively TRBD1 (6 bases). The CDR3 is 14 amino acids. Trimming pared 6 bases from V and 1 base from J, leaving 15 bases between. Looked up from germline, CDR1 is DFQATT and CDR2 is SNEGSKA (reference sequence). CDR3: CSAEAQGSNTEAFF. DNA of the CDR3: TGCAGTGCCGAAGCACAGGGCTCGAACACTGAAGCTTTCTTT.

This chain links TRBV6-1 with TRBJ2-3; D might be TRBD2 (6 bases). The V end was cut by 3 bases, the J end by 2 bases, with 24 bases between. The CDR3 covers 19 residues. CDR1 and CDR2 from the germline V gene are MNHNS and SASEGT. The CDR3 is CASSDSPLEASVYTDTQYF. As DNA, the CDR3 is TGTGCCAGCAGTGACAGTCCCCTGGAGGCTAGCGTATACACAGATACGCAGTATTTT.

There are many counts of this clonotype. The genes are TRBV6-2 or TRBV6-3 and TRBJ2-1; TRBD2 matches 8 bases. From germline, CDR1 is MNHEY and CDR2 SVGEGT. This CDR3 spans 14 amino acids. The V and J ends lost 4 bases and 6 bases, in that order; junction bases with no gene match: 5. CDR3 sequence reads: CASSWVAGSNEQFF. The CDR3 nucleotides read TGTGCCAGCAGTTGGGTAGCGGGGTCCAATGAGCAGTTCTTC.

This clonotype was counted a few times. V usage is TRBV27 and J usage is TRBJ2-7; the match to TRBD1 covers 9 bases. The CDR3 covers 16 residues. Germline CDR1 and CDR2: MNHEY and SMNVEV (reference sequence). V lost 4 bases and J lost 1; bases outside the gene matches: 8. In DNA, the CDR3 is TGTGCCAGCAGTTCCCTCGGACAGGGGCCATCCTACGAGCAGTACTTC. This codes for CASSSLGQGPSYEQYF.

This clonotype was seen a few times. The genes are TRBV5-1 and TRBJ2-7; the match to TRBD1 covers 10 bases. The CDR3 sequence is 14 residues long. V gave up 0 bases and J gave up 6 bases; unmatched junction bases: 3. The germline V gene encodes CDR1 SGHRS and CDR2 YFSETQ. CDR3 amino acids: CASSLERTGGEQYF. CDR3 sequence (DNA): TGCGCCAGCAGCTTGGAAAGGACAGGGGGCGAGCAGTACTTC. The entire variable domain, with the rest obtained from reference TRBV5-1 and TRBJ2-7, is as follows: KAGVTQTPRYLIKTRGQQVTLSCSPISGHRSVSWYQQTPGQGLQFLFEYFSETQRNKGNFPGRFSGRQFSNSRSEMNVSTLELGDSALYLCASSLERTGGEQYFGPGTRLTVT.

At least ten counts were recorded for this clonotype. The rearrangement uses TRBV4-2 and TRBJ1-1; D call uncertain. Trimming removed 1 base at V and 4 bases at J, with 10 bases between. Germline CDR1 is LGHNA and CDR2 is YNFKEQ. The CDR3 is 14 amino acids. The chain's CDR3 is CASSQVGSTTEAFF. The CDR3 coding sequence is TGTGCCAGCAGCCAAGTAGGGTCAACCACTGAAGCTTTCTTT.

The chain joins TRBV11-2 to TRBJ2-7; 11 nucleotides align to TRBD2. V was clipped by 4 bases and J by 1 base; unmatched bases: 6. Germline V gene sequence: CDR1 SGHAT, CDR2 FQNNGV. This CDR3 region has 16 residues. CDR3 region: CASSSGTSGASYEQYF. In DNA, the CDR3 is TGTGCCAGCAGCTCGGGGACTAGCGGAGCTTCCTACGAGCAGTACTTC.

This clonotype has just a few counts. This CDR3 is CASRFDREGSYEQYF. The CDR3, as DNA: TGTGCCAGCAGATTCGACAGGGAGGGTTCCTACGAGCAGTACTTC. The chain recombines TRBV7-2 with TRBJ2-7; D possibly uses TRBD1 or TRBD2 (7 bases each). V was clipped by 6 bases and J by 1 base, with 16 bases between them. Germline lookup yields CDR1 SGHTA and CDR2 FQGNSA. This CDR3 comprises 15 residues. Supplemented by reference TRBV7-2 and TRBJ2-7, the full variable domain reads GAGVSQSPSNKVTEKGKDVELRCDPISGHTALYWYRQSLGQGLEFLIYFQGNSAPDKSGLPSDRFSAERTGGSVSTLTIQRTQQEDSAVYLCASRFDREGSYEQYFGPGTRLTVT.